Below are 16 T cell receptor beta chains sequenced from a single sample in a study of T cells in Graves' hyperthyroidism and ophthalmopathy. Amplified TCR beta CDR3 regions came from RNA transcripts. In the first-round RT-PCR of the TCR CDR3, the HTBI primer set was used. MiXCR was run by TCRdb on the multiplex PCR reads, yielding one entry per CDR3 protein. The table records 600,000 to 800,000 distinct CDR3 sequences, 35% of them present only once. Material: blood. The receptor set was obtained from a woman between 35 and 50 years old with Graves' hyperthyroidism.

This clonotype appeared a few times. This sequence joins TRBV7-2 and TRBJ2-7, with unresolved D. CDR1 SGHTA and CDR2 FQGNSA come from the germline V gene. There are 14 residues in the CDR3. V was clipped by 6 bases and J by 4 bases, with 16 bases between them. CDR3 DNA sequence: TGTGCCAGCAGGGAAGGCGGTGGTCGGTACGAGCAGTACTTC. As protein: CASREGGGRYEQYF.

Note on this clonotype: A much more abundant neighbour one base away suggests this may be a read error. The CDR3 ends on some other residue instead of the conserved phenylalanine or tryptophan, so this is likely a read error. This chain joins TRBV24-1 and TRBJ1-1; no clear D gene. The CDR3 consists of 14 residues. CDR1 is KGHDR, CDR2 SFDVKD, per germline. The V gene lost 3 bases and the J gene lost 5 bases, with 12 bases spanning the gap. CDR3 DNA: TGTGCCACCAGTGATACCAAGGTGGGGACTGAAGCTTTCCTT. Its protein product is CATSDTKVGTEAFL.

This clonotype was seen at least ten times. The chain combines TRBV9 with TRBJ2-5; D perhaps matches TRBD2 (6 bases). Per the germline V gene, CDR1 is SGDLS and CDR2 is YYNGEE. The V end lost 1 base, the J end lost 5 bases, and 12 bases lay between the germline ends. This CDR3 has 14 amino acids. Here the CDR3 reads CASSVTPRGETQYF. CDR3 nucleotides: TGTGCCAGCAGCGTAACCCCTCGGGGGGAGACCCAGTACTTC.

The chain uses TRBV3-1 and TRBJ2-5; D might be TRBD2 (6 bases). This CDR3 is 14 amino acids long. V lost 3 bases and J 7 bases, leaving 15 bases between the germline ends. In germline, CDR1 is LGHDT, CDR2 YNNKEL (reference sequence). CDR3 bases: TGTGCCAGCAGCCACCGCACTAGCCGGCGGACCCAGTACTTC. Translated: CASSHRTSRRTQYF.

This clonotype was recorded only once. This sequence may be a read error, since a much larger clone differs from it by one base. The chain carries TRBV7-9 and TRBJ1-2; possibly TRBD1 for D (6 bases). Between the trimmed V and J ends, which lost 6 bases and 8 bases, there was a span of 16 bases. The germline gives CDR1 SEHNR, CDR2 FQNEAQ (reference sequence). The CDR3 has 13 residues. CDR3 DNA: TGTGCCAGCAGGCCCCGCGGACAGTGGGGCTACACCTTC. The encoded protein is CASRPRGQWGYTF.

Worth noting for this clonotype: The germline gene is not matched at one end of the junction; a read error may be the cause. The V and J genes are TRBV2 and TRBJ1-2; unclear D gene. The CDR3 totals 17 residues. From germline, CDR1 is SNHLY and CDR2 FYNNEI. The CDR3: CTSSSPRRTGKAGGYTF. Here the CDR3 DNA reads TGTACCAGCAGTTCGCCTCGTCGGACGGGGAAAGCGGGTGGCTACACCTTC.

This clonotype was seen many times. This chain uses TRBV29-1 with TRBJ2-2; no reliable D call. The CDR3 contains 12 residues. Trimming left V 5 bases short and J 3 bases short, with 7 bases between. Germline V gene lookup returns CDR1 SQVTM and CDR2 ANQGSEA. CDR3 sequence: CSVLRYTGELFF. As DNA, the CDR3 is TGCAGCGTTCTTCGATACACCGGGGAGCTGTTTTTT.

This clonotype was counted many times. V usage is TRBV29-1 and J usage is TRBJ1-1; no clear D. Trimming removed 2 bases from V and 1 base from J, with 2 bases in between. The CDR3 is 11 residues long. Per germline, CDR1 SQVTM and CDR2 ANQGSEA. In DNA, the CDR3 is TGCAGCGTTGAACAGAACACTGAAGCTTTCTTT. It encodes CSVEQNTEAFF.

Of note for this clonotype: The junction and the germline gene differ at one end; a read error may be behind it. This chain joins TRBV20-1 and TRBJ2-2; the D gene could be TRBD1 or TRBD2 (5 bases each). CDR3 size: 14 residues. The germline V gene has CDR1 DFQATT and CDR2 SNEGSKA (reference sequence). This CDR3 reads CSASRAGRNGELLF. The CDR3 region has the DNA TGCAGTGCTAGTCGGGCAGGGCGGAACGGGGAGCTGCTTTTT.

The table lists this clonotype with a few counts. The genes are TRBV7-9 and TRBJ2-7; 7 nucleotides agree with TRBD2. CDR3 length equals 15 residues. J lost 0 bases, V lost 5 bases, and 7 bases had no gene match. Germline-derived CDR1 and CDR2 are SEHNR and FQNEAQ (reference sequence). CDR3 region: CASSQVGGTSYEQYF. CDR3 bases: TGTGCCAGCAGCCAAGTGGGGGGGACCTCCTACGAGCAGTACTTC.

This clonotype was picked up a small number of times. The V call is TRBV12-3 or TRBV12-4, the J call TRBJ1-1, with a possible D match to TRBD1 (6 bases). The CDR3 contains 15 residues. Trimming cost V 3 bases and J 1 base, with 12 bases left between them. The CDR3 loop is CASSFGLGGNTEAFF. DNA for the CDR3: TGTGCCAGCAGTTTTGGGCTAGGGGGGAACACTGAAGCTTTCTTT.

CDR3 coding DNA: TGTGCCAGCAGTTTTTGGGACAGGGTAACTGAAGCTTTCTTT. Translated: CASSFWDRVTEAFF. The J gene is TRBJ1-1, the V gene TRBV13, with TRBD1 identical over 9 bases. J gave up 5 bases and V 6 bases, and 7 bases lay outside the gene matches. This CDR3 spans 14 amino acids. Germline assignment: CDR1 PRHDT and CDR2 FYEKMQ (reference sequence).

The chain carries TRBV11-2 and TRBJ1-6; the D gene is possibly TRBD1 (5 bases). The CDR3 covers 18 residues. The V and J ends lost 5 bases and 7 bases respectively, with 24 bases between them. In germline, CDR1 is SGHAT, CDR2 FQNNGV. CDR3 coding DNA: TGTGCCAGCAGCCCGACAACTAGTGGGGGGGACTTGAATTCACCCCTCCACTTT. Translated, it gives CASSPTTSGGDLNSPLHF.

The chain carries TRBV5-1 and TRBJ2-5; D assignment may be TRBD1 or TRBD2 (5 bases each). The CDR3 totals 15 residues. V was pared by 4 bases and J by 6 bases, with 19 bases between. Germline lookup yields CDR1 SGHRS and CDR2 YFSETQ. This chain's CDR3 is CASSAGTSSTQTQYF. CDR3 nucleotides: TGCGCCAGCAGCGCCGGGACCAGTAGCACGCAGACCCAGTACTTC.

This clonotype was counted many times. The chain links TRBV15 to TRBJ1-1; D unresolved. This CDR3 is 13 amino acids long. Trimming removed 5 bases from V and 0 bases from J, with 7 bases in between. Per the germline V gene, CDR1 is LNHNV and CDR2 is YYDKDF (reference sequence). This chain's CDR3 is CATSDLMNTEAFF. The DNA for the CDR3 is TGTGCCACCAGCGATCTCATGAACACTGAAGCTTTCTTT.

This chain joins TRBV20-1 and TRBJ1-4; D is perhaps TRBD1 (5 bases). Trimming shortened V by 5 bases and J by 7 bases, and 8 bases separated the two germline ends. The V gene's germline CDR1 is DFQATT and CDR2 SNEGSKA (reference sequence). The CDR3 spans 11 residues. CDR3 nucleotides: TGCAGTGCTCAGGGTGGTGAAAAACTGTTTTTT. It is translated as CSAQGGEKLFF.